The clone carrying this TCR beta chain was detected only a few times. Preparation of the TCRbeta library was carried out with unique molecular identifiers. TCRdb re-called the PCR reads with MiXCR, one entry per CDR3 protein. Of about 500,000 distinct CDR3 sequences detected, about 31% appear once; the ten largest clones hold 2% to 3%. The data belong to a study of T-cell reconstitution after alpha-beta-depleted transplantation in children. CDR1 and CDR2 from the germline V gene are LGHNA and YSLEER. This CDR3 region has 15 residues. V was shortened by 3 bases and J by 4 bases, with 16 bases between the two germline ends.

The J gene is TRBJ2-7, the V gene TRBV4-3; D may match TRBD1 or TRBD2 (6 bases each). The TCR originated in a human donor who donated a stem cell graft to a child with aplastic anemia. Specimen: PBMCs from the stem cell graft donor, collected from the stem cell graft. For the CDR3, the DNA is TGCGCCAGCAGCCAGGCGGGGCAGGGGATGTACGAGCAGTACTTC. Its translation is CASSQAGQGMYEQYF.